A selection of T cell receptor beta chains follows, all from one sample in a study of blood T cell repertoires in COVID-19. Profiled with immunoSEQ multiplex PCR; TCRdb holds only in-frame clones, not every one. The profile shows fewer than 450,000 clones, under 95% of them singletons. The sequenced sample was peripheral blood. The receptor source for this set is a woman younger than 30 who had recovered from COVID-19. CDR3s leave out the opening cysteine and the closing phenylalanine or tryptophan.

j_gene: TRBJ2-1
v_gene: TRBV30
CDR3aa: AWSDRWTGDTNEQF

j_gene: TRBJ1-5
v_gene: TRBV6-5
CDR3aa: ASSSGTGGYQPQH

j_gene: TRBJ1-3
v_gene: TRBV10-3
CDR3aa: ATDSAGNTIY

j_gene: TRBJ2-1
v_gene: TRBV24-1
CDR3aa: ATSDGGLAEYNEQF

j_gene: TRBJ1-1
v_gene: TRBV24-1
CDR3aa: ATQAGMWAEAF

j_gene: TRBJ1-1
v_gene: TRBV2
CDR3aa: ASTAEATLNTEAF

j_gene: TRBJ2-1
v_gene: TRBV11-2
CDR3aa: ASSLVSGGHEQF

j_gene: TRBJ2-4
v_gene: TRBV9
CDR3aa: ASSVQGWWGGTKNIQY

j_gene: TRBJ1-5
v_gene: TRBV9
CDR3aa: ASSVSPGLNQPQH

j_gene: TRBJ1-5
v_gene: TRBV6-5
CDR3aa: ASRSAGVQQPQH

j_gene: TRBJ2-1
v_gene: TRBV3-1/TRBV3-2
CDR3aa: ASSQEASGSLLSYNEQF

j_gene: TRBJ2-1
v_gene: TRBV4-3
CDR3aa: ASSQGGTGYNEQF

j_gene: TRBJ1-2
v_gene: TRBV11-3
CDR3aa: ASSLGGRLEGGYT

j_gene: TRBJ1-6
v_gene: TRBV11-3
CDR3aa: ASSRMGEYNSPLH

j_gene: TRBJ2-3
v_gene: TRBV18
CDR3aa: ASSPPEGTGSTDTQY

j_gene: TRBJ2-3
v_gene: TRBV19
CDR3aa: ASSQRPGRGVADTQY

j_gene: TRBJ2-1
v_gene: TRBV9
CDR3aa: ASSASGRTYNEQF

j_gene: TRBJ1-2
v_gene: TRBV15
CDR3aa: ATSRDPPGQGMDYGYT

j_gene: TRBJ2-2
v_gene: TRBV7-9
CDR3aa: ASSSRMGASTGELF

j_gene: TRBJ1-3
v_gene: TRBV7-2
CDR3aa: ASSLAYTEAGNTIY

j_gene: TRBJ1-2
v_gene: TRBV29-1
CDR3aa: SVGDRNYGYT

j_gene: TRBJ2-2
v_gene: TRBV6-5
CDR3aa: ASRRTGPTGELF

j_gene: TRBJ1-1
v_gene: TRBV18
CDR3aa: ASSLVRDRQRTEAF

j_gene: TRBJ1-2
v_gene: TRBV20-1
CDR3aa: SASNNINYGYT

j_gene: TRBJ2-1
v_gene: TRBV5-6
CDR3aa: ASSSPGLAGHDEQF

j_gene: TRBJ1-1
v_gene: TRBV19
CDR3aa: ASSTLRGSSTEAF

j_gene: TRBJ1-6
v_gene: TRBV2
CDR3aa: ASSEQGTLH